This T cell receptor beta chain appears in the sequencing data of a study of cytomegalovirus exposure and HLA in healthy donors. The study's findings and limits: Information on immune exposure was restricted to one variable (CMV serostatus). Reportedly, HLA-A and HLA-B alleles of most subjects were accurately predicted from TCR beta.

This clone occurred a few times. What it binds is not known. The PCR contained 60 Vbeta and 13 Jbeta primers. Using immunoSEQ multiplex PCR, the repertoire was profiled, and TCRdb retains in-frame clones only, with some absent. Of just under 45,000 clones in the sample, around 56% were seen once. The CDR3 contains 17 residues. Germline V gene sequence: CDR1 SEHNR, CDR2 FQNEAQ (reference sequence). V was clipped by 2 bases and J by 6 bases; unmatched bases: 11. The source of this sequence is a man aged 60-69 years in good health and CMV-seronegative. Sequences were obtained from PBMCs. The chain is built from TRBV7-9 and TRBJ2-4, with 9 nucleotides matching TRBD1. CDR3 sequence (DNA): TGTGCCAGCAGCTTACCCGGACAGGGGAAGCTGGGAAACATTCAGTACTTC. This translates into CASSLPGQGKLGNIQYF.